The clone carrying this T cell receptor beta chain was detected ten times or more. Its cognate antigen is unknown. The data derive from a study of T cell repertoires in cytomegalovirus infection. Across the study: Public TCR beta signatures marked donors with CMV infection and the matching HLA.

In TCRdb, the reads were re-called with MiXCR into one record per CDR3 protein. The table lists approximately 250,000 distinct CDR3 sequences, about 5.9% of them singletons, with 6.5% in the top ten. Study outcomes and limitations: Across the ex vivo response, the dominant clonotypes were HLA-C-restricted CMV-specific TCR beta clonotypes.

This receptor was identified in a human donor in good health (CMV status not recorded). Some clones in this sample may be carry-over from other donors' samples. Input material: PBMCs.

Here the CDR3 DNA reads TGTGCCAGCAGTGAGTGGCGGGGCCCCGAGGAGCAGTACTTC. Its protein is CASSEWRGPEEQYF. The rearrangement links TRBV2 to TRBJ2-7; tentatively, D is TRBD2 (6 bases). V was clipped by 3 bases and J by 7 bases, with 16 bases between them. CDR1 is SNHLY and CDR2 is FYNNEI in the germline V gene. The CDR3 contains 14 residues. Based on the CDR3 plus reference TRBV2 and TRBJ2-7, the full variable domain is EPEVTQTPSHQVTQMGQEVILRCVPISNHLYFYWYRQILGQKVEFLVSFYNNEISEKSEIFDDQFSVERPDGSNFTLKIRSTKLEDSAMYFCASSEWRGPEEQYFGPGTRLTVT.